These T cell receptor beta chains were read from a single sample in a study of blood T cell repertoires in COVID-19. The repertoire was sequenced with immunoSEQ multiplex PCR; TCRdb's copy has only in-frame clones and lacks some. The sample lists more than 70,000 clones, over 70% occurring once. Sequenced: peripheral blood. All receptors derive from a man aged 45-60 years with active COVID-19. CDR3s include the opening cysteine and the closing phenylalanine or tryptophan. Each record gives: V gene, CDR3 protein.

TRBV9 | CASSVGGRADNEQFF
TRBV5-6 | CASSLHPGGAIDTQYF
TRBV7-2 | CASSPRTAPNYGYTF
TRBV5-4 | CASSLVGGRTGELFF
TRBV7-8 | CASSLVGGSTGGQETQYF
TRBV5-4 | CASSAREVLSGGPQHF
TRBV5-6 | CASSLAGAGIEEQYF
TRBV9 | CASSAGTSGIMDEQYF
TRBV5-1 | CASSLLAAEQFF
TRBV6-1 | CASSKARQGRANTEAFF
TRBV6-5 | CASSTTGSSNQPQHF
TRBV27 | CASSFPGTRIQYF
TRBV5-1 | CASSPVQDKTGELFF
TRBV19 | CASSRRGGETQYF
TRBV5-6 | CASSFGGSSYEQYF
TRBV6-2/TRBV6-3 | CASSYGTDFPSRREAFF
TRBV19 | CASSIGAETFYGYTF
TRBV7-8 | CASSPGPRDSPYGYTF
TRBV6-6 | CASSRQGAEAFF
TRBV12-3/TRBV12-4 | CASSGNEKLFF
TRBV12-3/TRBV12-4 | CASTSGGGPLHF
TRBV3-1/TRBV3-2 | CASSRDSRYEQYF
TRBV3-1/TRBV3-2 | CASSHASTGSGEQYF
TRBV4-1 | CASSQDLFSFNYGYTF
TRBV5-1 | CASSLQGTSREETQYF
TRBV5-4 | CASRADRVSYEQYF
TRBV7-9 | CASSTGDTQYF
TRBV5-6 | CASSLGTGQETQYF
TRBV4-3 | CASSQERGTAIYNEQFF
TRBV5-5 | CASSLWFQIQGKISEAFF
TRBV6-6 | CASSLGQARSDSPLHF